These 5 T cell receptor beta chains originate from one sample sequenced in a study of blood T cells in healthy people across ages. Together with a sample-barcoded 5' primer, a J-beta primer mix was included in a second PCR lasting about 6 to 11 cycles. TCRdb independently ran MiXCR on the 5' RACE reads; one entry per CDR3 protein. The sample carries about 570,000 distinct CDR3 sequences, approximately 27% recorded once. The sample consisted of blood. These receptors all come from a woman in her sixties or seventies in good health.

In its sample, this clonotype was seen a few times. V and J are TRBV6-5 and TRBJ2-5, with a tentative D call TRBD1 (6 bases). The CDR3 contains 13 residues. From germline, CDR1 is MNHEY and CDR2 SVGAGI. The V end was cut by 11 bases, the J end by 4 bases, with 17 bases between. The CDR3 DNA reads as TGTGCCTCCTATCCCCCAGGGGCAGAGACCCAGTACTTC. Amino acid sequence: CASYPPGAETQYF.

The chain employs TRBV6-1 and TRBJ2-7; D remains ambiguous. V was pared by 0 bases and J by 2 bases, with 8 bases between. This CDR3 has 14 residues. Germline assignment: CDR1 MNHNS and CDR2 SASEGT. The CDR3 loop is CASSEAGNTYEQYF. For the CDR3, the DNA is TGTGCCAGCAGTGAAGCGGGGAATACCTACGAGCAGTACTTC.

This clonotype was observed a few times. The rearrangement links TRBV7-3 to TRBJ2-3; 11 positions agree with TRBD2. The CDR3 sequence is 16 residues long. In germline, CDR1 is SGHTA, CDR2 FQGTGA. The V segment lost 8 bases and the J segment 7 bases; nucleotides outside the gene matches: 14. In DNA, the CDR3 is TGTGCCAGCTCCTCATGGGGTAGCGGGGGGGCCTATACGCAGTATTTT. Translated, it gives CASSSWGSGGAYTQYF.

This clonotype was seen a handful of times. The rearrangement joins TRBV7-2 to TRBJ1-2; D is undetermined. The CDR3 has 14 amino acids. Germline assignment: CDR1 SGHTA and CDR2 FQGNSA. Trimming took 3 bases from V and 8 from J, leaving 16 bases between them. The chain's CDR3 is CASSLAVGTYGYTF. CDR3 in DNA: TGTGCCAGCAGCTTGGCGGTCGGCACCTACGGCTACACCTTC.

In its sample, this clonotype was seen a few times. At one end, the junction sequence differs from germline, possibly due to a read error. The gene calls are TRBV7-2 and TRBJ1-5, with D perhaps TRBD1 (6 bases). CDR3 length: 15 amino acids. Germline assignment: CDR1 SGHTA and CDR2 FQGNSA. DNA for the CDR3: TGTGCCAGCAGCTTAGTGTCCGGGGGCAGGCAGCCCCGGCATTTT. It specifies CASSLVSGGRQPRHF.